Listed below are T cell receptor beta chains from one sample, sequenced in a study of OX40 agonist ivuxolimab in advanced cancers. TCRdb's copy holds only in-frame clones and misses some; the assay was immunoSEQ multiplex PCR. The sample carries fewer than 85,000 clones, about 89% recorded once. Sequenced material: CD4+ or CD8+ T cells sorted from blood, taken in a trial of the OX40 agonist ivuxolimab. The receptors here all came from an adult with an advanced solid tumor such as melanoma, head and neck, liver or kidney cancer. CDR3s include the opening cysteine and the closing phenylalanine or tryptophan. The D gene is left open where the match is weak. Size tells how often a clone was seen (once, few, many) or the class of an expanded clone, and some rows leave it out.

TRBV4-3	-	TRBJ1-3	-	CASSQDLGVSLSSGNTIYF	TGCGCCAGCAGCCAAGATCTTGGAGTAAGCCTGAGCTCTGGAAACACCATATATTTT
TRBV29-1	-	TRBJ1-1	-	CSAYRVANTEAFF	TGCAGCGCCTACAGGGTCGCGAACACTGAAGCTTTCTTT
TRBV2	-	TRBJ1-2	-	CASSDPANYGYTF	TGTGCCAGCAGTGACCCGGCCAACTATGGCTACACCTTC
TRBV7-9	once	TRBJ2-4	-	CASSPGQGLAKNIQYF	TGTGCCAGCAGTCCCGGGCAGGGTCTAGCCAAAAACATTCAGTACTTC
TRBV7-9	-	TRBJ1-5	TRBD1	CASSLGTGDSNQPQHF	TGTGCCAGCAGCTTAGGTACAGGGGATAGCAATCAGCCCCAGCATTTT
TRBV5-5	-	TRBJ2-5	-	CASSRAGGGEETQYF	TGTGCCAGCAGCCGCGCAGGTGGCGGGGAAGAGACCCAGTACTTC
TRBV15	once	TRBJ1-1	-	CATSRETDYNTEAFF	TGTGCCACCAGCAGAGAAACAGATTACAACACTGAAGCTTTCTTT
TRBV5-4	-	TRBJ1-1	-	CASSSDTEAFF	TGTGCCAGCAGCTCGGACACTGAAGCTTTCTTT
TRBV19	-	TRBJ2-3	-	CASTSGGLTDTQYF	TGTGCCAGTACCTCCGGGGGGCTAACAGATACGCAGTATTTT
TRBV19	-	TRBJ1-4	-	CASSMIFGLLGEKLFF	TGTGCCAGTAGTATGATCTTCGGGCTTTTGGGTGAAAAACTGTTTTTT
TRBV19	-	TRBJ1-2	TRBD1	CASIEGGQGARNGYTF	TGTGCCAGTATCGAAGGGGGACAGGGGGCGCGGAACGGCTACACCTTC
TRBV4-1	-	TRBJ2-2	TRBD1	CASSQAIGGRTGELFF	TGCGCCAGCAGCCAAGCTATAGGGGGCCGGACCGGGGAGCTGTTTTTT
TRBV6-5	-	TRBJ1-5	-	CASSYLGQPQHF	TGTGCCAGCAGTTATCTCGGTCAGCCCCAGCATTTT
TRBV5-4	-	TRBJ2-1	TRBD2	CASSFQRGAYNEQFF	TGTGCCAGCAGCTTCCAGCGGGGGGCTTACAATGAGCAGTTCTTC
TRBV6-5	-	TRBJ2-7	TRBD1	CASTPVGSGGREQYF	TGTGCCAGCACCCCGGTTGGATCAGGGGGTCGAGAGCAGTACTTC
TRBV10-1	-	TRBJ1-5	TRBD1	CASSRDSNQPQHF	TGCGCCAGCAGCCGGGACAGTAATCAGCCCCAGCATTTT
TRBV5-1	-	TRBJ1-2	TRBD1	CASSLGQGRANYGYTF	TGCGCCAGCAGCCTTGGACAGGGTAGAGCTAACTATGGCTACACCTTC
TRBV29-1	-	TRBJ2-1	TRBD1	CSAITDRGITYNEQFF	TGCAGCGCCATAACCGACAGGGGAATAACCTACAATGAGCAGTTCTTC
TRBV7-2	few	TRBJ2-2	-	CASSQQQGRDGELFF	TGTGCCAGCAGCCAACAACAGGGCAGAGACGGGGAGCTGTTTTTT
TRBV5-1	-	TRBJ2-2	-	CASSWDGTGELFF	TGCGCCAGCAGCTGGGACGGCACCGGGGAGCTGTTTTTT
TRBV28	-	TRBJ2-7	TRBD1	CASRSTGGPWGQYF	TGTGCCAGCAGATCTACAGGGGGCCCTTGGGGGCAGTACTTC
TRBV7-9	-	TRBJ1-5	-	CASSFSNQPQHF	TGTGCCAGCAGCTTTAGCAATCAGCCCCAGCATTTT
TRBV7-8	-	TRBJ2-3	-	CASSSWGTASTDTQYF	TGTGCCAGCAGCTCATGGGGGACGGCTAGCACAGATACGCAGTATTTT
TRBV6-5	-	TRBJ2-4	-	CASSPKGGRSFFDYF	TGTGCCAGCAGCCCAAAGGGGGGCAGATCCTTCTTCGATTACTTC
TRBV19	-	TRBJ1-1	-	CASSLQGPRATEAFF	TGTGCCAGTAGTCTACAGGGACCTAGGGCCACTGAAGCTTTCTTT
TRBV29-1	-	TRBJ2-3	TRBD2	CSVPGGGTDTQYF	TGCAGCGTTCCTGGGGGGGGCACAGATACGCAGTATTTT
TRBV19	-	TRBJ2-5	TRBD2	CASSIDIAGGVRETQYF	TGTGCCAGTAGTATTGACATAGCGGGAGGGGTAAGGGAGACCCAGTACTTC
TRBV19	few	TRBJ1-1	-	CASSISRNTEAFF	TGTGCCAGTAGTATAAGCAGGAACACTGAAGCTTTCTTT
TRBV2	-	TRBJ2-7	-	CASKVTMGAYEQYF	TGTGCCAGCAAGGTCACGATGGGAGCCTACGAGCAGTACTTC
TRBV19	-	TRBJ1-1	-	CASSFQGKNTEAFF	TGTGCCAGTAGTTTCCAGGGCAAGAACACTGAAGCTTTCTTT
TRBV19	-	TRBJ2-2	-	CASRGYGVSNTGELFF	TGTGCCAGTAGGGGGTACGGAGTCTCAAACACCGGGGAGCTGTTTTTT
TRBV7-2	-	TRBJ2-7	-	CASSRGAGSSYEQYF	TGTGCCAGCAGCCGCGGGGCGGGCAGCTCCTACGAGCAGTACTTC
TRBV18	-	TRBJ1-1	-	CASSPGRGGTEAFF	TGTGCCAGCTCGCCCGGCCGGGGAGGCACTGAAGCTTTCTTT
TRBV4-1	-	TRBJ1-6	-	CASSQDQGILASYNSPLHF	TGCGCCAGCAGCCAAGATCAAGGCATCCTAGCTTCCTATAATTCACCCCTCCACTTT
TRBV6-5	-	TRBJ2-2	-	CASSYDTSAGELFF	TGTGCCAGCAGTTACGACACCTCAGCTGGGGAGCTGTTTTTT
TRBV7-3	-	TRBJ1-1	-	CASSRYGKNTEAFF	TGTGCCAGCAGCCGATACGGCAAGAACACTGAAGCTTTCTTT
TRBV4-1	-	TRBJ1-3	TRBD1	CASSQAGQTGNTIYF	TGCGCCAGCAGCCAAGCGGGACAGACTGGAAACACCATATATTTT
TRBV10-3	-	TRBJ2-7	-	CAISGGGVVHEQYF	TGTGCCATCAGTGGGGGAGGAGTGGTCCACGAGCAGTACTTC
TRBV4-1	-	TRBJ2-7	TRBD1	CASSQPRGLGYEQYF	TGCGCCAGCAGCCAACCAAGGGGGCTCGGGTACGAGCAGTACTTC
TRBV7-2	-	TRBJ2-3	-	CASSFTPADTQYF	TGTGCCAGCAGCTTTACCCCAGCAGATACGCAGTATTTT
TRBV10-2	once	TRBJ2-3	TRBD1	CASSEWTPDRVDTQYF	TGCGCCAGCAGTGAGTGGACCCCGGACAGGGTAGATACGCAGTATTTT
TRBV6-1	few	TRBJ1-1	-	CASSEGTLGRTEAFF	TGTGCCAGCAGTGAAGGGACTTTAGGACGGACTGAAGCTTTCTTT
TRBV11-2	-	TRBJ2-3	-	CATHRGGADTQYF	TGTGCCACCCACCGGGGAGGTGCAGATACGCAGTATTTT
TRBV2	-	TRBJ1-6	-	CASSDVQGYNSPLHF	TGTGCCAGCAGTGACGTACAGGGATATAATTCACCCCTCCACTTT
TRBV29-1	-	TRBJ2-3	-	CSVESTDTQYF	TGCAGCGTTGAAAGCACAGATACGCAGTATTTT
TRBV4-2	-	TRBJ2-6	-	CASSQEITAGANVLTF	TGTGCCAGCAGCCAAGAAATAACGGCTGGGGCCAACGTCCTGACTTTC
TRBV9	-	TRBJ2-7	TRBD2	CASSVDPAGGYEQYF	TGTGCCAGCAGCGTAGATCCAGCGGGGGGGTACGAGCAGTACTTC
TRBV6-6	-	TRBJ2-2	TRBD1	CASERDRVSGELFF	TGTGCCAGCGAACGGGACAGGGTTAGCGGGGAGCTGTTTTTT